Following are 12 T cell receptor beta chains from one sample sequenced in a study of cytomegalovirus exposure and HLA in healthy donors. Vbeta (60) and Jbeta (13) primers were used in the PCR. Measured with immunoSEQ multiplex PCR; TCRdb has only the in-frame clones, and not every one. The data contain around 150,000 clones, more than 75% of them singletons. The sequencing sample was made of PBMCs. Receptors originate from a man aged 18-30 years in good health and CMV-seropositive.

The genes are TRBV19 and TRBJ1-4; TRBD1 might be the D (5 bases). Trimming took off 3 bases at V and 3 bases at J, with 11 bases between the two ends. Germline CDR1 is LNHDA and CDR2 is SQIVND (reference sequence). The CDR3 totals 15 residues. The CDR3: CASSILSQANEKLFF. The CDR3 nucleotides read TGTGCCAGTAGTATTTTGTCACAGGCTAATGAAAAACTGTTTTTT.

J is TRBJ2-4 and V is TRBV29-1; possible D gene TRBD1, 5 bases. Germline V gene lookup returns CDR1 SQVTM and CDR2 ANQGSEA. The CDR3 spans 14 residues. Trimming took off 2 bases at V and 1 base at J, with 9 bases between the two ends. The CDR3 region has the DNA TGCAGCGTTGAATTGAAGGGGGCCAAAAACATTCAGTACTTC. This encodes CSVELKGAKNIQYF. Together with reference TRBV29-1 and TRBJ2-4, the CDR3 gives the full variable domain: SAVISQKPSRDICQRGTSLTIQCQVDSQVTMMFWYRQQPGQSLTLIATANQGSEATYESGFVIDKFPISRPNLTFSTLTVSNMSPEDSSIYLCSVELKGAKNIQYFGAGTRLSVL.

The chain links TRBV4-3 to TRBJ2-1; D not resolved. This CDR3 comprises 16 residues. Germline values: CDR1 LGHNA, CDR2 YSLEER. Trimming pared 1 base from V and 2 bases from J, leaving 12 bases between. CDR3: CASSQVPRTTYNEQFF. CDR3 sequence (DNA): TGCGCCAGCAGCCAAGTCCCCAGAACGACCTACAATGAGCAGTTCTTC.

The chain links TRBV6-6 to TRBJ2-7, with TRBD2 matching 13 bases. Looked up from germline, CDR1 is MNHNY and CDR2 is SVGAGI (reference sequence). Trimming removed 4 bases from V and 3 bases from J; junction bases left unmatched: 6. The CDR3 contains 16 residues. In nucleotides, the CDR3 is TGTGCCAGCAGTTCCGGACTAGCGGGGGACCACTACGAGCAGTACTTC. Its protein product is CASSSGLAGDHYEQYF.

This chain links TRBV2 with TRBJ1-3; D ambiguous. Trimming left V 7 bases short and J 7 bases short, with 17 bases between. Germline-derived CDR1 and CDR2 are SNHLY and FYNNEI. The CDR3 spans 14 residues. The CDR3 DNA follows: TGTGCCAGCACCCAATCTCCCCAACTCAACACCATATATTTT. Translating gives CASTQSPQLNTIYF.

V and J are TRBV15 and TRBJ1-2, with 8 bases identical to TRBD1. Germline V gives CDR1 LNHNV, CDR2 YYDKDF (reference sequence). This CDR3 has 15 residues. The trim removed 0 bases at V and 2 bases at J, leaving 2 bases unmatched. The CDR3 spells CATSRDRGLNYGYTF. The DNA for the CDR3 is TGTGCCACCAGCAGAGACAGGGGGCTGAACTATGGCTACACCTTC.

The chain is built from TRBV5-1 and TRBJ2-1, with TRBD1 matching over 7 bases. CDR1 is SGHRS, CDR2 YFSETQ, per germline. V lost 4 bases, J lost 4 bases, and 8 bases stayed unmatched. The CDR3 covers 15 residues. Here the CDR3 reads CASSPGQSRYNEQFF. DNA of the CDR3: TGCGCCAGCAGCCCGGGACAGTCCCGTTACAATGAGCAGTTCTTC. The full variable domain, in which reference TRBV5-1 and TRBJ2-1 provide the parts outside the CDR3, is KAGVTQTPRYLIKTRGQQVTLSCSPISGHRSVSWYQQTPGQGLQFLFEYFSETQRNKGNFPGRFSGRQFSNSRSEMNVSTLELGDSALYLCASSPGQSRYNEQFFGPGTRLTVL.

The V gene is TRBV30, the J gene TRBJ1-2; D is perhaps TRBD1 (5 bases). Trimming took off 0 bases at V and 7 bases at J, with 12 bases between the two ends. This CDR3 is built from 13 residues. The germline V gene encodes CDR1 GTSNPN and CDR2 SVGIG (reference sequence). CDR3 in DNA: TGTGCCTGGAGTGTACGGGGGAGAAGTGGCTACACCTTC. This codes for CAWSVRGRSGYTF.

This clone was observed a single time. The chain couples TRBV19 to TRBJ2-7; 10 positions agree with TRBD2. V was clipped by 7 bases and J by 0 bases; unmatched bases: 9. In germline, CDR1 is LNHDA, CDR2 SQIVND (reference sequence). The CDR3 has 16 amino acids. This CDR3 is CASTRTSGESSYEQYF. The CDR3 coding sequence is TGTGCCAGTACCAGAACTAGCGGGGAAAGCTCCTACGAGCAGTACTTC.

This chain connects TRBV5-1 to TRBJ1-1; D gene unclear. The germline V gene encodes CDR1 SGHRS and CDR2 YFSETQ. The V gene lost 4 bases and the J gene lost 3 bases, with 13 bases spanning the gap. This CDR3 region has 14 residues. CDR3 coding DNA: TGCGCCAGCAGCCTCTTGCGGGTCGACACTGAAGCTTTCTTT. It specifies CASSLLRVDTEAFF. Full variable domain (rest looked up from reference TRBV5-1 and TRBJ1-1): KAGVTQTPRYLIKTRGQQVTLSCSPISGHRSVSWYQQTPGQGLQFLFEYFSETQRNKGNFPGRFSGRQFSNSRSEMNVSTLELGDSALYLCASSLLRVDTEAFFGQGTRLTVV.

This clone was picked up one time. For the CDR3, the DNA is TGTGCCAGCAGCAACCTAGGGACAGACAATCAGCCCCAGCATTTT. It is translated as CASSNLGTDNQPQHF. The chain combines TRBV6-6 with TRBJ1-5; 7 positions match TRBD1. The CDR3 covers 15 residues. The trim removed 6 bases at V and 3 bases at J, leaving 8 bases unmatched. Germline values: CDR1 MNHNY, CDR2 SVGAGI (reference sequence).

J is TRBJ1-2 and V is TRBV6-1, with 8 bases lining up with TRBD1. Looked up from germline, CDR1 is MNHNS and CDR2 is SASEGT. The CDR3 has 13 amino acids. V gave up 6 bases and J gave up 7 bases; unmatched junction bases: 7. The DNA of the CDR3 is TGTGCCAGCAGCCAAGGACAGGGCTCTGGCTACACCTTC. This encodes CASSQGQGSGYTF.